Following are 4 T cell receptor beta chains from one sample sequenced in a study of OX40 agonist ivuxolimab in advanced cancers. The data were produced by immunoSEQ multiplex PCR, yet TCRdb's version contains in-frame clones alone and is incomplete. The sample comprises fewer than 85,000 clones, 70% to 85% of which are singletons, and around 0.51% rests with the top ten. The sequences come from CD4+ or CD8+ T cells sorted from blood, collected in a trial of the OX40 agonist ivuxolimab. These receptors were obtained from an adult with an advanced solid tumor such as melanoma, head and neck, liver or kidney cancer.

The rearrangement uses TRBV9 and TRBJ2-1, with no clear D. The V and J ends lost 0 bases and 0 bases respectively, with 10 bases between them. Germline V CDR1 and CDR2: SGDLS, YYNGEE. This CDR3 spans 16 amino acids. The CDR3 loop reads CASSVGQESSYNEQFF. DNA for the CDR3: TGTGCCAGCAGCGTAGGGCAGGAAAGCTCCTACAATGAGCAGTTCTTC. The complete variable domain, with remaining parts taken from reference TRBV9 and TRBJ2-1, reads DSGVTQTPKHLITATGQRVTLRCSPRSGDLSVYWYQQSLDQGLQFLIQYYNGEERAKGNILERFSAQQFPDLHSELNLSSLELGDSALYFCASSVGQESSYNEQFFGPGTRLTVL.

This rearrangement joins TRBV5-1 to TRBJ2-5, with TRBD1 matching 8 bases. V lost 2 bases and J lost 5; bases outside the gene matches: 11. Per the germline V gene, CDR1 is SGHRS and CDR2 is YFSETQ. CDR3 size: 16 residues. The CDR3 loop reads CASSFRTGYQGETQYF. CDR3 in DNA: TGCGCCAGCAGCTTTAGGACAGGGTATCAGGGGGAGACCCAGTACTTC.

This chain joins TRBV7-2 and TRBJ2-1; D is uncertain. Trimming removed 0 bases at V and 0 bases at J, with 15 bases between. Germline CDR1 and CDR2: SGHTA and FQGNSA. This CDR3 is built from 18 residues. CDR3 nucleotides: TGTGCCAGCAGCTTAGCGGGTGGCCCACTTAGCTCCTACAATGAGCAGTTCTTC. It encodes CASSLAGGPLSSYNEQFF.

V usage is TRBV18 and J usage is TRBJ2-5; D is unclear. The CDR3 is 12 residues long. Between the trimmed V and J ends, which lost 3 bases and 1 base, there was a span of 3 bases. Germline values: CDR1 KGHSH, CDR2 LQKENI. DNA of the CDR3: TGTGCCAGCTCACCGAGCCAAGAGACCCAGTACTTC. Translating gives CASSPSQETQYF.